This T cell receptor beta chain was identified during a study of radiotherapy plus CTLA-4 blockade in lung cancer. Trimming pared 4 bases from V and 6 bases from J, leaving 9 bases between. There are 12 residues in the CDR3. Germline CDR1 SGHRS, CDR2 YFSETQ. The study's findings and limits: Reports state that early shifts in blood T cell clones, with interferon-beta, best predicted response.

Assay: immunoSEQ multiplex PCR; the TCRdb copy retains only in-frame clones and omits some. The table has more than 95,000 clones, 65% to 85% seen once; the top ten hold 4% to 6%. As concerns this clone: Antigen: not known.

This receptor was taken from a human donor with non-small cell lung cancer who had a partial response to radiotherapy plus ipilimumab. Here the sequenced sample was peripheral blood, taken from a patient treated with radiotherapy plus ipilimumab. V is TRBV5-1 and J is TRBJ2-3; weak D call: TRBD1 (5 bases). The CDR3 loop is CASSIQVDTQYF. Written as DNA, the CDR3 is TGCGCCAGCAGCATACAGGTGGATACGCAGTATTTT.